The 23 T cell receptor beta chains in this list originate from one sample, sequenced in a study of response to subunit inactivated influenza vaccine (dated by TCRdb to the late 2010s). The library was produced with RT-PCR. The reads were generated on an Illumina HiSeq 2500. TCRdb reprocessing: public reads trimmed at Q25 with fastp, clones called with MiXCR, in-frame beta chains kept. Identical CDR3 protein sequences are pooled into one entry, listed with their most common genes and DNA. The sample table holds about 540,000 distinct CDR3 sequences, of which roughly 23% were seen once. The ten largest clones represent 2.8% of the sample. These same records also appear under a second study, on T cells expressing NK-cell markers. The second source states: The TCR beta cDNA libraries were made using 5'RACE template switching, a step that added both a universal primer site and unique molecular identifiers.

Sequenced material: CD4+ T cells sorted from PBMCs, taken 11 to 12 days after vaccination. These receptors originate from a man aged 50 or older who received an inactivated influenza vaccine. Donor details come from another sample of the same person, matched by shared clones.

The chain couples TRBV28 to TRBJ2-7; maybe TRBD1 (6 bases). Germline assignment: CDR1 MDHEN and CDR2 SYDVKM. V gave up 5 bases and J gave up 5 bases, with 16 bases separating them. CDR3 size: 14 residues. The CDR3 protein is CASSRAGVLDEQYF. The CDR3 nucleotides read TGTGCCAGCAGTCGGGCAGGGGTTCTCGACGAGCAGTACTTC. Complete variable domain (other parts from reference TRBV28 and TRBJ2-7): DVKVTQSSRYLVKRTGEKVFLECVQDMDHENMFWYRQDPGLGLRLIYFSYDVKMKEKGDIPEGYSVSREKKERFSLILESASTNQTSMYLCASSRAGVLDEQYFGPGTRLTVT.

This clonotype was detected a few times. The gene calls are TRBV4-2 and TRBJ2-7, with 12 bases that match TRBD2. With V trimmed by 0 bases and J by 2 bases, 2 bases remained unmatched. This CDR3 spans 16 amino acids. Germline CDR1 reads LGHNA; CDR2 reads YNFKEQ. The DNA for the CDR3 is TGTGCCAGCAGCCAAGACTCTAGCGGGAGGGCCTACGAGCAGTACTTC. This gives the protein CASSQDSSGRAYEQYF.

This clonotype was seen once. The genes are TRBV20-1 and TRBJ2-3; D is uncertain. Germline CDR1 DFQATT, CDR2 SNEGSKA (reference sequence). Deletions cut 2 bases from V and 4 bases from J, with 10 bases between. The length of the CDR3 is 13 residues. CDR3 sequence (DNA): TGCAGTGCTAGACAATCTGGGGCAGATACGCAGTATTTT. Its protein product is CSARQSGADTQYF.

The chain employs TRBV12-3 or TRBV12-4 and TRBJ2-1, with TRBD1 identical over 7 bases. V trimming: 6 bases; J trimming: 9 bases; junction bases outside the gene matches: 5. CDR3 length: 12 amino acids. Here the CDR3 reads CASSLQGIEQFF. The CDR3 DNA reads TGTGCCAGCAGCCTACAGGGGATTGAGCAGTTCTTC.

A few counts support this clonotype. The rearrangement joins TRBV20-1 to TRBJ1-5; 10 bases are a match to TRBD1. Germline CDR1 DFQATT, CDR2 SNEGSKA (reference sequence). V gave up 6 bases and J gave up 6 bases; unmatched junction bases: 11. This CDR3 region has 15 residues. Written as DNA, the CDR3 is TGCAGTGCAATGACAGGGGGCGCGATTGGTCAGCCCCAGCATTTT. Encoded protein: CSAMTGGAIGQPQHF.

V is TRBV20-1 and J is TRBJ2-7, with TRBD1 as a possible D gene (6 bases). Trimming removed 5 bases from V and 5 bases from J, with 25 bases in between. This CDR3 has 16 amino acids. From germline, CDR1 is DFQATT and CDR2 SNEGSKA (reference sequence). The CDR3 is CSAVRGRPNPGHEQYF. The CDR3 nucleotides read TGCAGTGCTGTCAGGGGCCGGCCCAACCCCGGTCACGAGCAGTACTTC.

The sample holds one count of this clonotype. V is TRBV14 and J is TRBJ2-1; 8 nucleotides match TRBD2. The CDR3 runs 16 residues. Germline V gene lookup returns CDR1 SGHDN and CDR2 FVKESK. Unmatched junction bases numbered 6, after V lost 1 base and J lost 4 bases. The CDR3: CASSQVRSSGYNEQFF. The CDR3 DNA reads TGTGCCAGCAGCCAAGTGCGGTCTAGCGGGTACAATGAGCAGTTCTTC.

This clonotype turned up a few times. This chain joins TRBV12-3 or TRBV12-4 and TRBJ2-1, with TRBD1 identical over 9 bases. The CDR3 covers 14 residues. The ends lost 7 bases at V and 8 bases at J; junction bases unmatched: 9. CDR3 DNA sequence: TGTGCCAGCACTACAGGGGGCTCATTCGATGAGCAGTTCTTC. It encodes CASTTGGSFDEQFF.

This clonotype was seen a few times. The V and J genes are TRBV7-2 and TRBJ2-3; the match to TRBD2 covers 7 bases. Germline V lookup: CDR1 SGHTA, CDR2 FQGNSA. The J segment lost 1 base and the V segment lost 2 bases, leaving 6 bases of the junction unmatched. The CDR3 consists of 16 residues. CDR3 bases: TGTGCCAGCAGCTTAAGGCGGGGGTTCCGCACAGATACGCAGTATTTT. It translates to CASSLRRGFRTDTQYF.

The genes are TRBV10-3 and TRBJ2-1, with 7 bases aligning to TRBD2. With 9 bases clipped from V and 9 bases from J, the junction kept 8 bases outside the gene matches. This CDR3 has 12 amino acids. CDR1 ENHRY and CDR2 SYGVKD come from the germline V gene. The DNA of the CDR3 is TGTGCCATGCTCGGGAGGAGCGGTGAGCAGTTCTTC. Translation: CAMLGRSGEQFF.

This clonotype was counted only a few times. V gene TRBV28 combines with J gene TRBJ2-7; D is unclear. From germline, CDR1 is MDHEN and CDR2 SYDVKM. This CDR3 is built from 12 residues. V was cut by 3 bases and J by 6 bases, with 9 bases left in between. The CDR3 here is CASSFRPSEQYF. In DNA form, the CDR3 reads TGTGCCAGCAGTTTCCGCCCTTCCGAGCAGTACTTC.

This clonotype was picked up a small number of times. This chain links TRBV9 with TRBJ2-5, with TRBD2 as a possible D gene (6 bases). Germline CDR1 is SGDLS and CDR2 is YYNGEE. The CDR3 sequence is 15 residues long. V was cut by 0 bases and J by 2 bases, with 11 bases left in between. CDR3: CASSVAAGLQETQYF. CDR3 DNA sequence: TGTGCCAGCAGCGTAGCTGCAGGACTACAAGAGACCCAGTACTTC.

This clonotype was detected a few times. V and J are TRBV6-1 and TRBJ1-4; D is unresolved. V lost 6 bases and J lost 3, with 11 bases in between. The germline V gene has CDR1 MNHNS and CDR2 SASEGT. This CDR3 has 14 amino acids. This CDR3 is CASRERHPNEKLFF. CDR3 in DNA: TGTGCCAGCAGGGAAAGACACCCTAATGAAAAACTGTTTTTT.

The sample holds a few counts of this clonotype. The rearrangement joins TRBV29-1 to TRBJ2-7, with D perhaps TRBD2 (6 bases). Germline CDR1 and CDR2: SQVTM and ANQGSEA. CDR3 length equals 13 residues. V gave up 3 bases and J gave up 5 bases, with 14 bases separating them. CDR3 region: CSVDGGNGDEQYF. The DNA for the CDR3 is TGCAGCGTTGATGGGGGGAACGGCGACGAGCAGTACTTC.

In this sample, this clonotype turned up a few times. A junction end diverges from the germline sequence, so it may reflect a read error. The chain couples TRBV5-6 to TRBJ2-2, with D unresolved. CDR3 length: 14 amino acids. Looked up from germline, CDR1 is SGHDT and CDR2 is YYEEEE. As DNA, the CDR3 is TGTGCCAGCAGGTTGGAGCACGCGGCGGGGGAGCTGTTTTTT. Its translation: CASRLEHAAGELFF.

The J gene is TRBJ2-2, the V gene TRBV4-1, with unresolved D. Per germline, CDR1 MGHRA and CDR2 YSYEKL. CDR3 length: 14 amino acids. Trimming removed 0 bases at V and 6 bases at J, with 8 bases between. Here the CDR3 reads CASSQERVSGELFF. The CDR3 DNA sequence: TGCGCCAGCAGCCAAGAAAGGGTTTCCGGGGAGCTGTTTTTT.

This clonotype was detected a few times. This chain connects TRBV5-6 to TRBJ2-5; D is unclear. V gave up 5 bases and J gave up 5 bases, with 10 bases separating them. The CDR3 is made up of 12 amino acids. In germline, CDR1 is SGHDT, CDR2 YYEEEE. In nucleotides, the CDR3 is TGTGCCAGCAGTGCCTTTTTGGAGACCCAGTACTTC. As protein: CASSAFLETQYF.

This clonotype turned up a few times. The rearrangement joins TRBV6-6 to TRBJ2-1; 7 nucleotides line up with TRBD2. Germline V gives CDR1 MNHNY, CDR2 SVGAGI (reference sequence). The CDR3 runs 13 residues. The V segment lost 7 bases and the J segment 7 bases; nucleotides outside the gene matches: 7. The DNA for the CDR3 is TGTGCCAGCACTGTGCGGGAGAGGAATGAGCAGTTCTTC. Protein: CASTVRERNEQFF.

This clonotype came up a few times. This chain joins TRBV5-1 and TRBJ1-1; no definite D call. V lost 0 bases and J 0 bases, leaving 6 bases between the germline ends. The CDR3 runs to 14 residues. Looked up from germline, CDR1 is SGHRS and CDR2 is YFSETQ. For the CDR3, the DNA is TGCGCCAGCAGCTTGGCCAAGATGAACACTGAAGCTTTCTTT. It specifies CASSLAKMNTEAFF.

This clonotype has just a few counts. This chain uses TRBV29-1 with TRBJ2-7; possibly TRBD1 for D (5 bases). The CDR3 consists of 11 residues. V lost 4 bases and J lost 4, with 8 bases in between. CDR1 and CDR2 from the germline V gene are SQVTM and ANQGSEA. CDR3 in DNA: TGCAGCGTTGGTAGGGGATACGAGCAGTACTTC. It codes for CSVGRGYEQYF.

In DNA form, the CDR3 reads TGTGCCAGCAGCTCCCGGGACGGATTGAATGAAAAACTGTTTTTT. It is translated as CASSSRDGLNEKLFF. This chain connects TRBV7-9 to TRBJ1-4; the D gene is possibly TRBD1 (5 bases). Germline CDR1 SEHNR, CDR2 FQNEAQ (reference sequence). V lost 4 bases to trimming and J lost 5 bases, with 14 bases between them. The CDR3 sequence is 15 residues long.

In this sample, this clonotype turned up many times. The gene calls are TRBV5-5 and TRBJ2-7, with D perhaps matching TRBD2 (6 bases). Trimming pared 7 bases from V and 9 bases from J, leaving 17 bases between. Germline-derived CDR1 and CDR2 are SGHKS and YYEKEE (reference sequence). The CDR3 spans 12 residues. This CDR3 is CASQTRDSPQYF. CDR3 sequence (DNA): TGTGCCAGCCAGACCCGGGACTCACCGCAGTACTTC.

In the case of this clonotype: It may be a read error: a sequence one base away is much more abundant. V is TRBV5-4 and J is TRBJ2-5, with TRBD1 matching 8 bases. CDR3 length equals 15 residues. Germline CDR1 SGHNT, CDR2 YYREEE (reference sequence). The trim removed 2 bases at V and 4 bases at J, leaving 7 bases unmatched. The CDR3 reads CASSLVQGARETQYF. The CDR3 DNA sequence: TGTGCCAGCAGCTTAGTTCAGGGGGCTCGAGAGACCCAGTACTTC.